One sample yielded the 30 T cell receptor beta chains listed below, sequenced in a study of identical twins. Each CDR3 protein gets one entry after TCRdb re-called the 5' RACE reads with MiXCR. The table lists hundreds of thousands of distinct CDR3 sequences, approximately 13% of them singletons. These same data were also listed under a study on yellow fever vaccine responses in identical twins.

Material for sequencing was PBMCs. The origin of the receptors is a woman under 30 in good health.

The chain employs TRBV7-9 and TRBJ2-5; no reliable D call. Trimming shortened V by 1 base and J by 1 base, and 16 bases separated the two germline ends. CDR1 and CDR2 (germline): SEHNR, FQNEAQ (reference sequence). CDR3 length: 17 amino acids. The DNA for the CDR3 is TGTGCCAGCAGCTTAGGGGGTCTACTGCCTACCCAAGAGACCCAGTACTTC. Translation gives CASSLGGLLPTQETQYF.

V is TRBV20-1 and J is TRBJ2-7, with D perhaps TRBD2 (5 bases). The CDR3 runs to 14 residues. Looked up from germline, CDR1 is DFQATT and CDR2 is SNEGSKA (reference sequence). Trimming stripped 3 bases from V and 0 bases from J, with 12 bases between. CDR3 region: CSASPGSHSYEQYV. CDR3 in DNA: TGCAGTGCTAGCCCGGGGAGCCACTCCTACGAGCAGTACGTC.

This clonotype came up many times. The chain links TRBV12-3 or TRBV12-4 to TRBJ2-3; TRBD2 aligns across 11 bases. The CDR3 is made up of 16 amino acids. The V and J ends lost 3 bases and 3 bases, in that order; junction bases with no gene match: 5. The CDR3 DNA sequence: TGTGCCAGCAGTTTGCCTAGCGGGGGGATTACAGATACGCAGTATTTT. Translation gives CASSLPSGGITDTQYF.

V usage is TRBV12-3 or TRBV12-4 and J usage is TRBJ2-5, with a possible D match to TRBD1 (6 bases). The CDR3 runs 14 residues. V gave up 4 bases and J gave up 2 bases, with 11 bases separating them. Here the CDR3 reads CASSSGTPQETQYF. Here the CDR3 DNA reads TGTGCCAGCAGTTCCGGGACACCACAAGAGACCCAGTACTTC.

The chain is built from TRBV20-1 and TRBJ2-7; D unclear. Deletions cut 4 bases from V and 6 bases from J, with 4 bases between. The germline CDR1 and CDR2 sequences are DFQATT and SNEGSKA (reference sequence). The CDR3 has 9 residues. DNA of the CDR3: TGCAGTGCTATCCCCGAGCAGTACTTC. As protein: CSAIPEQYF.

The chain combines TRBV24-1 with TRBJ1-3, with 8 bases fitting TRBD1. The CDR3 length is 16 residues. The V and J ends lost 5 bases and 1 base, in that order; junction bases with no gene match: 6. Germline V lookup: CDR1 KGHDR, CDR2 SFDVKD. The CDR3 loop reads CATSGPGQASGNTIYF. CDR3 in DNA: TGTGCCACCAGTGGTCCGGGACAGGCGTCTGGAAACACCATATATTTT.

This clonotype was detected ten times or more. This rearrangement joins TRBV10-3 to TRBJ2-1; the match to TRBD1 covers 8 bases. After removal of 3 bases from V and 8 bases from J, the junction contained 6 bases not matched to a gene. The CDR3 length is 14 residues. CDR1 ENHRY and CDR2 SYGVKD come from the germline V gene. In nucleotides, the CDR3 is TGTGCCATCAGTGACGGGCAGGGGGCATATGAGCAGTTCTTC. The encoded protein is CAISDGQGAYEQFF.

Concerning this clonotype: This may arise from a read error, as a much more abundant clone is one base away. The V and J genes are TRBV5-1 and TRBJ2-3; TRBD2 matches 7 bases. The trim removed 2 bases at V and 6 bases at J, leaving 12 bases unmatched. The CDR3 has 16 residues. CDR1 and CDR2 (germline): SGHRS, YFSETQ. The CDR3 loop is CASSLAGNPRRDTQYF. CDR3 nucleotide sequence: TGCGCCAGCAGCTTAGCGGGGAACCCACGGAGGGATACGCAGTATTTT.

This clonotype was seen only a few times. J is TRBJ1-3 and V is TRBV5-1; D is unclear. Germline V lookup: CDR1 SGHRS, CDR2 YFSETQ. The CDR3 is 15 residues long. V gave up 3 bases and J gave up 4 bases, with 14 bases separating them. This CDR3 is CASSWTGLGGNTIYF. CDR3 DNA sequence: TGCGCCAGCAGCTGGACCGGGTTGGGAGGAAACACCATATATTTT.

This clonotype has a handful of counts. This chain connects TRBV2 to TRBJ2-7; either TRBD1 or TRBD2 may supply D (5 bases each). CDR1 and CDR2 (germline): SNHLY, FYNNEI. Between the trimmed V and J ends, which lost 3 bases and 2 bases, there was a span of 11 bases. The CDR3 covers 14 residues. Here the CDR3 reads CASSDGDRAYEQYV. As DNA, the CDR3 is TGTGCCAGCAGTGATGGGGACCGGGCCTACGAGCAGTACGTC.

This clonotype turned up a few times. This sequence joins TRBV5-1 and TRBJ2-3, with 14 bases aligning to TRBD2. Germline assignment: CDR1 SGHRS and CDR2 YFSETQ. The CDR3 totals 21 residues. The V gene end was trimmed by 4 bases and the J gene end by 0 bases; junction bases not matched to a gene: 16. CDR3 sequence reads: CASSHPPGTSGRPTSTDTQYF. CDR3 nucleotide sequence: TGCGCCAGCAGCCACCCGCCGGGGACTAGCGGGAGACCAACTAGCACAGATACGCAGTATTTT.

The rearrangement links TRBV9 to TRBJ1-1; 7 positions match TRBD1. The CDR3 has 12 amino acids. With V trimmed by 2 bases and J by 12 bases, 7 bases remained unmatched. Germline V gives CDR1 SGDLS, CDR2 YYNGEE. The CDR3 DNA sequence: TGTGCCAGCAGCGTGCCGGGACAGAGACCTTTCTTT. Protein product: CASSVPGQRPFF.

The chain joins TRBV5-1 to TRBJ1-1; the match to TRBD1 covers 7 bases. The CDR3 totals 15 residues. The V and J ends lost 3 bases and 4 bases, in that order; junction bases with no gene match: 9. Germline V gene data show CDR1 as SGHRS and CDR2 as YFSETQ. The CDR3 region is CASSSLGQGVTEAFF. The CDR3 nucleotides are TGCGCCAGCAGCTCCTTGGGGCAGGGGGTCACTGAAGCTTTCTTT.

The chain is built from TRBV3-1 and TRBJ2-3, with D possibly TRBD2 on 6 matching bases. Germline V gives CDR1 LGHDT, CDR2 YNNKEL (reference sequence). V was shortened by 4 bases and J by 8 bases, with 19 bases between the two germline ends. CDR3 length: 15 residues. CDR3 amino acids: CASSPWGTGALTQYF. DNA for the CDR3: TGTGCCAGCAGCCCCTGGGGGACTGGAGCGCTTACGCAGTATTTT.

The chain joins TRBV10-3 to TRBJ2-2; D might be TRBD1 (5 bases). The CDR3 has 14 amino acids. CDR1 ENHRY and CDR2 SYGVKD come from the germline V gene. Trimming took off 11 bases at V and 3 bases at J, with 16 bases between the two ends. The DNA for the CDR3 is TGTGCCGCAGGGCCTCAAGGCGACACCGGGGAGCTGTTTTTT. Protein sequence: CAAGPQGDTGELFF.

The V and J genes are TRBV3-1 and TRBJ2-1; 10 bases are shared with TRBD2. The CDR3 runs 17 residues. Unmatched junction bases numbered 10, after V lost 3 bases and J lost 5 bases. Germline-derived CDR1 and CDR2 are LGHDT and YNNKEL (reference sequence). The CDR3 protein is CASSQASGGAINNEQFF. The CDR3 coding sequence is TGTGCCAGCAGCCAGGCTAGCGGGGGAGCCATAAACAATGAGCAGTTCTTC.

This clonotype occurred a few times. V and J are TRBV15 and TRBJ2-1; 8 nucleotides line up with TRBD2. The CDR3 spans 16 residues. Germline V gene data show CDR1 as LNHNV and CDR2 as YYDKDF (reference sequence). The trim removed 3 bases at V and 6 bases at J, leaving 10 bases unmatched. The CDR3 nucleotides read TGTGCCACCAGCAGGATACTAGCGGCCCACTCCAATGAGCAGTTCTTC. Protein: CATSRILAAHSNEQFF.

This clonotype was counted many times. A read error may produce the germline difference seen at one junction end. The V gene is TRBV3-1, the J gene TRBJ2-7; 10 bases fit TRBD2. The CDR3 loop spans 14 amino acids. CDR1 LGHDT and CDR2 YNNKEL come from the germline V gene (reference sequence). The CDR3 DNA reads TGTGCCAGCAGTCAAGGGCTAGCGGGAGATGAGCAGTACTTC. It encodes CASSQGLAGDEQYF.

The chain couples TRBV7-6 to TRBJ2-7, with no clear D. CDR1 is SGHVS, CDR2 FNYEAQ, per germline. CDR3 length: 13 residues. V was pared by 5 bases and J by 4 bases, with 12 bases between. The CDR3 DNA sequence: TGTGCCAGCAGCCCCCTGGCCCTTTACGAGCAGTACTTC. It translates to CASSPLALYEQYF. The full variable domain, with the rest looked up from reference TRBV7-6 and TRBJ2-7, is GAGVSQSPRYKVTKRGQDVALRCDPISGHVSLYWYRQALGQGPEFLTYFNYEAQQDKSGLPNDRFSAERPEGSISTLTIQRTEQRDSAMYRCASSPLALYEQYFGPGTRLTVT.

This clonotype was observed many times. The CDR3 spells CASSPAGTGVQETQYF. The CDR3 nucleotides read TGTGCCAGCAGCCCTGCCGGGACAGGGGTCCAAGAGACCCAGTACTTC. The chain is built from TRBV11-2 and TRBJ2-5; 10 bases fit TRBD1. The CDR3 runs 16 residues. The germline gives CDR1 SGHAT, CDR2 FQNNGV. V lost 5 bases and J lost 1; bases outside the gene matches: 7.

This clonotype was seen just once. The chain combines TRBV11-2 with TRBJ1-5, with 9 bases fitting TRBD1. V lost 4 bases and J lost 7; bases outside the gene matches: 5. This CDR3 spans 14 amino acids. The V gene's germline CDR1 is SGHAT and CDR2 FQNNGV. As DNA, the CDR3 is TGTGCCAGCAGCTCGGACAGGGGCGTCCAGCCCCAGCATTTT. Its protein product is CASSSDRGVQPQHF.

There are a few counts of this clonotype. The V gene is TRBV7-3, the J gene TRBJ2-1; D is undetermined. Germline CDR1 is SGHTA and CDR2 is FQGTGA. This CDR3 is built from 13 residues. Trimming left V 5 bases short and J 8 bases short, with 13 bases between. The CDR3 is CASSPRASHEQFF. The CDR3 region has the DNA TGTGCCAGCAGCCCACGGGCCAGTCATGAGCAGTTCTTC.

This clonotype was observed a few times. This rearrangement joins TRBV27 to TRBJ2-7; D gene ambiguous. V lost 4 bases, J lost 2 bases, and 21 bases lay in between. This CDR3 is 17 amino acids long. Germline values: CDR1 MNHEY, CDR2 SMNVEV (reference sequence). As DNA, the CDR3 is TGTGCCAGCAGTTGGCTCCCTCCGTCCACGTTCACCTACGAGCAGTACTTC. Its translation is CASSWLPPSTFTYEQYF.

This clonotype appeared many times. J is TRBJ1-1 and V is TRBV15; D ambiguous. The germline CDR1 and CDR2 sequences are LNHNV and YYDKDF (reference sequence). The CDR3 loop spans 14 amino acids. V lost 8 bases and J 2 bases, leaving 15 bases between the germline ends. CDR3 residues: CATLPGGHNTEAFF. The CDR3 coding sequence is TGTGCCACCCTCCCAGGAGGCCATAACACTGAAGCTTTCTTT.

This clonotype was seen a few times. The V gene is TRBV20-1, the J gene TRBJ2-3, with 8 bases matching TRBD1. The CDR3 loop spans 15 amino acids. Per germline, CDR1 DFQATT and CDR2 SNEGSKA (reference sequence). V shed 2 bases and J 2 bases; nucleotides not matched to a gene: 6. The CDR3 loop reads CSARPGTGTTDTQYF. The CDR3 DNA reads TGCAGTGCTAGACCTGGGACAGGAACCACAGATACGCAGTATTTT.

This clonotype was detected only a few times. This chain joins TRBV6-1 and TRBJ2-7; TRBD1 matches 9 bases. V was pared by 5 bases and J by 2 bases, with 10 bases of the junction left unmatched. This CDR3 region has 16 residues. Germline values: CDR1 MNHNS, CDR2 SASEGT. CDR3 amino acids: CASSTNRGDRAYEQYV. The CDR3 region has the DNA TGTGCCAGCAGTACCAACCGTGGGGACAGGGCCTACGAGCAGTACGTC.

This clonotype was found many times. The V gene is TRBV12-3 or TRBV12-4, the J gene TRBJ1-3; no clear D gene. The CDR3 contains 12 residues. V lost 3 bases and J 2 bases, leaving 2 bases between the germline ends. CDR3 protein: CASSFAGNTIYF. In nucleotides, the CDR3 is TGTGCCAGCAGTTTCGCTGGAAACACCATATATTTT.

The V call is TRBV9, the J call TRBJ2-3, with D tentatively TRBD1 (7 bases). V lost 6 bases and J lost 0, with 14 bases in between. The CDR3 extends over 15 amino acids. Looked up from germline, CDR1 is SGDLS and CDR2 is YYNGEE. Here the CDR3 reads CASNLEGASTDTQYF. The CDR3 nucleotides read TGTGCCAGCAACCTGGAGGGGGCGAGCACAGATACGCAGTATTTT.

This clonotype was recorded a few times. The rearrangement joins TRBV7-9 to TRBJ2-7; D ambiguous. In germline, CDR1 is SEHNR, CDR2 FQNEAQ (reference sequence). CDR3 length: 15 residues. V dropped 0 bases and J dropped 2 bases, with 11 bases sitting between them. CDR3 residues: CASSLASAGPYEQYF. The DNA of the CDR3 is TGTGCCAGCAGCTTAGCCTCGGCTGGGCCCTACGAGCAGTACTTC.

CDR3 nucleotides: TGTGCCAGCAGCAAAAGCGGCGCCAACGAGCAGTACTTC. It is translated as CASSKSGANEQYF. V is TRBV7-3 and J is TRBJ2-7, with D perhaps TRBD2 (5 bases). Per the germline V gene, CDR1 is SGHTA and CDR2 is FQGTGA. V was shortened by 5 bases and J by 5 bases, with 13 bases between the two germline ends. This CDR3 is built from 13 residues. The whole variable domain, remainder taken from reference TRBV7-3 and TRBJ2-7, is GAGVSQTPSNKVTEKGKYVELRCDPISGHTALYWYRQSLGQGPEFLIYFQGTGAADDSGLPNDRFFAVRPEGSVSTLKIQRTERGDSAVYLCASSKSGANEQYFGPGTRLTVT.